These 23 T cell receptor beta chains share one sample of origin, sequenced in a study of technical replicates of blood from a few donors. Libraries were prepared by immunoSEQ multiplex PCR; TCRdb keeps only in-frame clonotypes and omits some of them. The profile shows more than 80,000 clones, nearly 97% of them singletons. The sample comprised T cells isolated from PBMCs. Receptors were obtained from a human donor in good health.

The V and J genes are TRBV4-1 and TRBJ2-7; D might be TRBD1 (5 bases). CDR1 and CDR2 (germline): MGHRA, YSYEKL. This CDR3 has 14 amino acids. V lost 1 base and J 6 bases, leaving 13 bases between the germline ends. CDR3 in amino acids: CASSQVQGSGEQYF. The CDR3 region has the DNA TGCGCCAGCAGCCAAGTTCAGGGTTCGGGCGAGCAGTACTTC.

The gene calls are TRBV6-1 and TRBJ2-5; 11 nucleotides line up with TRBD2. Germline V gene sequence: CDR1 MNHNS, CDR2 SASEGT. This CDR3 is 16 amino acids long. V trimming: 3 bases; J trimming: 2 bases; junction bases outside the gene matches: 5. In DNA form, the CDR3 reads TGTGCCAGCAGTGAGCTAGCGGGGGGTCCGCAAGAGACCCAGTACTTC. Residues: CASSELAGGPQETQYF.

This rearrangement joins TRBV7-9 to TRBJ1-1; a possible D gene is TRBD1 (5 bases). The length of the CDR3 is 15 residues. V was trimmed by 5 bases and J by 4 bases, leaving 17 bases between them. Germline V CDR1 and CDR2: SEHNR, FQNEAQ (reference sequence). As DNA, the CDR3 is TGTGCCAGCAGCCAATACACGTGGGGGGGCACTGAAGCTTTCTTT. Protein: CASSQYTWGGTEAFF. Using reference TRBV7-9 and TRBJ1-1 for the parts outside the CDR3, the full variable domain is DTGVSQNPRHKITKRGQNVTFRCDPISEHNRLYWYRQTLGQGPEFLTYFQNEAQLEKSRLLSDRFSAERPKGSFSTLEIQRTEQGDSAMYLCASSQYTWGGTEAFFGQGTRLTVV.

The genes are TRBV11-2 and TRBJ1-2; 9 bases agree with TRBD1. J lost 3 bases, V lost 8 bases, and 4 bases had no gene match. CDR1 and CDR2 from the germline V gene are SGHAT and FQNNGV. This CDR3 has 13 amino acids. This CDR3 reads CASGRQGDYGYTF. DNA for the CDR3: TGTGCCAGCGGACGACAGGGGGACTATGGCTACACCTTC.

This chain links TRBV28 with TRBJ2-2; 14 nucleotides match TRBD2. Trimming removed 7 bases from V and 6 bases from J; junction bases left unmatched: 16. The CDR3 has 19 residues. Germline V gives CDR1 MDHEN, CDR2 SYDVKM. CDR3 sequence (DNA): TGTGCCAGCACCCCTTTGATGGGACTAGCGGGAGTTAGGTCCGGGGAGCTGTTTTTT. Translation gives CASTPLMGLAGVRSGELFF.

This clone has a single count. The V and J genes are TRBV6-5 and TRBJ2-7, with a weak D call TRBD2 (6 bases). The V gene's germline CDR1 is MNHEY and CDR2 SVGAGI. Trimming removed 4 bases at V and 2 bases at J, with 15 bases between. This CDR3 is 15 amino acids long. Here the CDR3 DNA reads TGTGCCAGCAGTTCGAGAATAGCGGATCCCTACGAGCAGTACTTC. It yields the protein CASSSRIADPYEQYF.

The chain carries TRBV11-2 and TRBJ2-7; 9 positions match TRBD2. Unmatched junction bases numbered 6, after V lost 5 bases and J lost 4 bases. From germline, CDR1 is SGHAT and CDR2 FQNNGV. CDR3 length equals 14 residues. CDR3 nucleotides: TGTGCCAGCAGCCCTACTAGCGGGCCTTACGAGCAGTACTTC. It translates to CASSPTSGPYEQYF.

This chain connects TRBV28 to TRBJ2-3; 7 bases are a match to TRBD2. Germline assignment: CDR1 MDHEN and CDR2 SYDVKM. This CDR3 is built from 16 residues. J lost 3 bases, V lost 2 bases, and 8 bases had no gene match. For the CDR3, the DNA is TGTGCCAGCAGTTTAGGTAGGGGCGGGAGAACAGATACGCAGTATTTT. It translates to CASSLGRGGRTDTQYF.

Concerning this clone itself: At one boundary the junction diverges from the germline segment, which might be a read error. This sequence joins TRBV18 and TRBJ1-2; D gene unclear. This CDR3 spans 14 amino acids. In germline, CDR1 is KGHSH, CDR2 LQKENI. The CDR3 protein is CASSPPRPDSRYAF. The CDR3 region has the DNA TGTGCCAGCTCACCTCCCCGACCCGACTCGAGATACGCCTTC.

The chain joins TRBV14 to TRBJ1-4, with TRBD1 as a possible D gene (6 bases). CDR3 length: 14 residues. Trimming left V 2 bases short and J 11 bases short, with 15 bases between. In germline, CDR1 is SGHDN, CDR2 FVKESK. The CDR3 spells CASSQNQGPYKLFF. CDR3 in DNA: TGTGCCAGCAGCCAAAATCAGGGGCCCTACAAACTGTTTTTT.

This sequence joins TRBV11-3 and TRBJ2-1; 8 bases map to TRBD2. V lost 4 bases, J lost 7 bases, and 3 bases stayed unmatched. CDR3 length: 13 amino acids. CDR1 and CDR2 (germline): SGHNT, YENEEA. This CDR3 is CASSSGRANEQFF. The CDR3, as DNA: TGTGCCAGCAGCTCCGGGAGGGCAAATGAGCAGTTCTTC.

The chain joins TRBV6-1 to TRBJ1-2; weak D call: TRBD1 (5 bases). V lost 8 bases, J lost 4 bases, and 17 bases lay in between. CDR1 and CDR2 from the germline V gene are MNHNS and SASEGT. This CDR3 region has 14 residues. CDR3 nucleotide sequence: TGTGCCAGCCGGCAGGGCAGCACCCTCTATGGCTACACCTTC. Protein: CASRQGSTLYGYTF.

The rearrangement links TRBV9 to TRBJ2-7, with D possibly matching TRBD1 (6 bases). The V end lost 2 bases, the J end lost 2 bases, and 14 bases lay between the germline ends. Germline CDR1 SGDLS, CDR2 YYNGEE. The CDR3 is 15 residues long. This chain's CDR3 is CASSVGPQGAYEQYF. CDR3 bases: TGTGCCAGCAGCGTCGGGCCACAGGGAGCCTACGAGCAGTACTTC.

The genes are TRBV10-3 and TRBJ1-1; D remains ambiguous. CDR1 ENHRY and CDR2 SYGVKD come from the germline V gene. The CDR3 consists of 14 residues. The V gene lost 2 bases and the J gene lost 6 bases, with 13 bases spanning the gap. The CDR3 sequence: CAISEDSEWAEAFF. The CDR3 DNA sequence: TGTGCCATCAGTGAGGACTCCGAGTGGGCTGAAGCTTTCTTT.

CDR3 nucleotide sequence: TGTGCCAGCAGTTTCGGCAGGGAGGTGGAGACCCAGTACTTC. Translated, it gives CASSFGREVETQYF. The chain links TRBV28 to TRBJ2-5; D is perhaps TRBD2 (6 bases). This CDR3 is built from 14 residues. V was trimmed by 3 bases and J by 5 bases, leaving 13 bases between them. Germline CDR1 and CDR2: MDHEN and SYDVKM.

This sequence joins TRBV7-9 and TRBJ2-3; D remains ambiguous. Trimming took 4 bases from V and 0 from J, leaving 5 bases between them. In germline, CDR1 is SEHNR, CDR2 FQNEAQ (reference sequence). The CDR3 totals 13 residues. Here the CDR3 DNA reads TGTGCCAGCAGCTCCCCTAGCACAGATACGCAGTATTTT. Its protein is CASSSPSTDTQYF.

V usage is TRBV5-1 and J usage is TRBJ1-1; D is undetermined. Trimming removed 3 bases from V and 0 bases from J, with 15 bases in between. This CDR3 contains 16 residues. CDR1 SGHRS and CDR2 YFSETQ come from the germline V gene. CDR3 sequence reads: CASSSNLGSLNTEAFF. The DNA of the CDR3 is TGCGCCAGCAGCTCAAATCTAGGCAGCCTGAACACTGAAGCTTTCTTT.

The V and J genes are TRBV11-1 and TRBJ2-3; D may be TRBD1 (5 bases). The CDR3 is made up of 12 amino acids. V lost 7 bases, J lost 5 bases, and 10 bases lay in between. Germline V gene lookup returns CDR1 SGHAT and CDR2 FQDESV (reference sequence). The CDR3 loop reads CASTQDRDTQYF. CDR3 DNA sequence: TGTGCCAGCACCCAAGACAGAGATACGCAGTATTTT.

V gene TRBV5-1 combines with J gene TRBJ2-2, with D possibly being TRBD2 (5 bases). CDR3 length: 14 residues. Trimming shortened V by 4 bases and J by 4 bases, and 11 bases separated the two germline ends. Germline V CDR1 and CDR2: SGHRS, YFSETQ. The CDR3 protein is CASSAGLPTGELFF. CDR3 DNA sequence: TGCGCCAGCAGCGCCGGACTCCCCACCGGGGAGCTGTTTTTT.

The V call is TRBV13, the J call TRBJ2-3; 9 bases fit TRBD1. Germline CDR1 reads PRHDT; CDR2 reads FYEKMQ (reference sequence). The V segment lost 5 bases and the J segment 10 bases; nucleotides outside the gene matches: 13. The CDR3 contains 15 residues. CDR3 loop: CASSPRPADRGAQYF. The CDR3 DNA is TGTGCCAGCAGCCCCCGACCAGCCGACAGGGGGGCGCAGTATTTT.

The chain employs TRBV5-1 and TRBJ2-7, with TRBD1 matching 8 bases. This CDR3 is 15 amino acids long. Germline values: CDR1 SGHRS, CDR2 YFSETQ. Trimming took 4 bases from V and 4 from J; bases not matched to a gene: 10. CDR3 protein: CASSGYRGFGYEQYF. CDR3 coding DNA: TGCGCCAGCAGCGGCTACAGGGGGTTTGGATACGAGCAGTACTTC.

This clone showed up just once. The chain uses TRBV27 and TRBJ2-3; D not resolved. The V gene's germline CDR1 is MNHEY and CDR2 SMNVEV (reference sequence). Trimming removed 5 bases from V and 2 bases from J, with 8 bases in between. This CDR3 is built from 13 residues. The CDR3 here is CASSPYITDTQYF. The CDR3 DNA sequence: TGTGCCAGCAGTCCCTATATCACAGATACGCAGTATTTT.

The chain employs TRBV7-6 and TRBJ2-2; D possibly corresponds to TRBD2 (7 bases). The CDR3 has 13 residues. In germline, CDR1 is SGHVS, CDR2 FNYEAQ. V gave up 8 bases and J gave up 7 bases, with 14 bases separating them. CDR3 sequence: CASGFGGHGELFF. The CDR3 coding sequence is TGTGCCAGCGGTTTCGGGGGGCACGGGGAGCTGTTTTTT.